Given below is one TCR beta chain in context. Its antigen is not identified. Samples were taken at baseline and on day 1 of cycles 4 and 7. Assay: immunoSEQ multiplex PCR; the TCRdb copy retains only in-frame clones and omits some. The sample includes 100,000 or so clones, 85% to 90% of them seen just once. The entry originates in a study of OX40 agonist ivuxolimab in advanced cancers. Background on the study: Dose-escalation patients were diagnosed with hepatocellular carcinoma, melanoma, renal cell cancer or head and neck cancer.

Points from the study as a whole: Which antigen the expanded peripheral T cells recognized is unknown.

The CDR3 runs to 16 residues. V lost 2 bases, J lost 5 bases, and 7 bases stayed unmatched. Sequencing was performed on CD4+ or CD8+ T cells sorted from blood, taken in a trial of the OX40 agonist ivuxolimab. The V gene is TRBV23-1, the J gene TRBJ2-3, with TRBD2 matching 10 bases. TRBV23-1 is designated an ORF whose function remains uncertain. The clonotype comes from an adult with an advanced solid tumor such as melanoma, head and neck, liver or kidney cancer. CDR3 sequence reads: CASSQTPLAGEDTQYF. The CDR3 DNA follows: TGCGCCAGCAGTCAAACCCCCCTAGCGGGAGAAGATACGCAGTATTTT.